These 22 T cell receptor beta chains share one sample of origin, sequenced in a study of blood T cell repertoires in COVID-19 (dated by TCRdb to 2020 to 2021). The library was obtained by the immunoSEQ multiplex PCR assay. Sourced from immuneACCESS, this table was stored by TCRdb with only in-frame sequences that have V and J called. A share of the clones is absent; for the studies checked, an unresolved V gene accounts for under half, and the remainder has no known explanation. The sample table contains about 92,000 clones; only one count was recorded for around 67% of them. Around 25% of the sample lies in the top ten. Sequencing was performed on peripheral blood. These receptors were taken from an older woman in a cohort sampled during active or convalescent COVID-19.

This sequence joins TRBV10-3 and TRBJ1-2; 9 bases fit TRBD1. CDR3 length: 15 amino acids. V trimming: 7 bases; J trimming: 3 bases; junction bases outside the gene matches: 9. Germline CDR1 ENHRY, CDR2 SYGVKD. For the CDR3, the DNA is TGTGCCATCATGGGACAGGGCAGTTTGGACTATGGCTACACCTTC. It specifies CAIMGQGSLDYGYTF.

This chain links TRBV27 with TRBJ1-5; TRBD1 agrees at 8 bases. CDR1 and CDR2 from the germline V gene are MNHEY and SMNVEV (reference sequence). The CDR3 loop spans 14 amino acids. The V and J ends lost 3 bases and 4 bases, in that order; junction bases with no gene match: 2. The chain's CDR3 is CASSFRDRNQPQHF. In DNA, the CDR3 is TGTGCCAGCAGTTTCCGGGACAGGAATCAGCCCCAGCATTTT.

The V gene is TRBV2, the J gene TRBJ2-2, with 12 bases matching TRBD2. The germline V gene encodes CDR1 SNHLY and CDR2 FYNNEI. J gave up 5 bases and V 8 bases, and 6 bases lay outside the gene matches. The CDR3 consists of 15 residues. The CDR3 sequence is CASQITSGGTGELFF. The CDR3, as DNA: TGTGCCAGCCAAATTACTAGCGGGGGGACCGGGGAGCTGTTTTTT. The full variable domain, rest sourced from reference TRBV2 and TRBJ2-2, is EPEVTQTPSHQVTQMGQEVILRCVPISNHLYFYWYRQILGQKVEFLVSFYNNEISEKSEIFDDQFSVERPDGSNFTLKIRSTKLEDSAMYFCASQITSGGTGELFFGEGSRLTVL.

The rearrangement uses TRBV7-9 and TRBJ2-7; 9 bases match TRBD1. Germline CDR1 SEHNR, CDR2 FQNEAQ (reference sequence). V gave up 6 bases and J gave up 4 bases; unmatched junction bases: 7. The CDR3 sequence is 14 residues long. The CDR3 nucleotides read TGTGCCAGCAGAACCGGGACAGGGACTTACGAGCAGTACTTC. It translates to CASRTGTGTYEQYF.

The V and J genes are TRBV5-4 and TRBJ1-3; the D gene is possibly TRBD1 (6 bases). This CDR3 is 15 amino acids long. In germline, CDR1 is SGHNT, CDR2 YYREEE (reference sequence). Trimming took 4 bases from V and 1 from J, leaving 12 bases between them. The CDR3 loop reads CASSLGQYSGNTIYF. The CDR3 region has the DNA TGTGCCAGCAGCCTCGGACAGTATTCTGGAAACACCATATATTTT.

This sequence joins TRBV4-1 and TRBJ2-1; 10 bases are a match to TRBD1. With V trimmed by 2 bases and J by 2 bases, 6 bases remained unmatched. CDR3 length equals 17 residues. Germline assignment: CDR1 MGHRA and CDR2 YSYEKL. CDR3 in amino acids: CASSQHPGQGTYNEQFF. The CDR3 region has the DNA TGCGCCAGCAGCCAACATCCGGGACAGGGGACCTACAATGAGCAGTTCTTC.

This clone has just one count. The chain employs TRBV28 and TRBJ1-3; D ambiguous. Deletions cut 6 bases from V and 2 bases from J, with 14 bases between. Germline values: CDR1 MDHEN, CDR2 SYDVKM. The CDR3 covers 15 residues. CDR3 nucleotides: TGTGCCAGCAGCCGACCGGGAAGGGCTGGAAACACCATATATTTT. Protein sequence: CASSRPGRAGNTIYF.

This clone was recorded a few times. CDR3 amino acids: CASSLGAGGFNYGYTF. As DNA, the CDR3 is TGTGCCAGCAGCTTAGGGGCCGGAGGATTTAACTATGGCTACACCTTC. This sequence joins TRBV11-2 and TRBJ1-2; D is undetermined. CDR3 length: 16 amino acids. The germline CDR1 and CDR2 sequences are SGHAT and FQNNGV. Trimming shortened V by 1 base and J by 1 base, and 13 bases separated the two germline ends.

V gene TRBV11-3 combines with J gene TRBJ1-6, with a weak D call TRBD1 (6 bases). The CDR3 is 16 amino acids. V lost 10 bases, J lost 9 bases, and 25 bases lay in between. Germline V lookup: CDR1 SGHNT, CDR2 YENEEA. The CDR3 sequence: CANSDRVRRRGSPLHF. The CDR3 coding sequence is TGTGCCAACTCGGACAGAGTTAGGCGAAGGGGTTCACCCCTCCACTTT.

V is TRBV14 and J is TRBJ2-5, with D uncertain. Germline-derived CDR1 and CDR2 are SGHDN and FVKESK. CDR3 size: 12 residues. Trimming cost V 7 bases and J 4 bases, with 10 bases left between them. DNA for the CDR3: TGTGCCAGCAAGAGGATTGGAGAGACCCAGTACTTC. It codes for CASKRIGETQYF.

In nucleotides, the CDR3 is TGTGCCAGCAGTTATGGGAACAGGGGGTTAGCTTTCTTT. Its translation: CASSYGNRGLAFF. The V call is TRBV6-5, the J call TRBJ1-1; TRBD1 matches 8 bases. This CDR3 spans 13 amino acids. J was trimmed by 10 bases and V by 3 bases; bases with no gene match: 7. In germline, CDR1 is MNHEY, CDR2 SVGAGI.

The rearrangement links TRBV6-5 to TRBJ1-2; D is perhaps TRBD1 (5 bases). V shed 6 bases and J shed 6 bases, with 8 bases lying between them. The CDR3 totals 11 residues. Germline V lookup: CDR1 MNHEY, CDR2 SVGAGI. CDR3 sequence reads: CASRLGDGYTF. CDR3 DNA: TGTGCCAGCAGGCTAGGGGATGGCTACACCTTC.

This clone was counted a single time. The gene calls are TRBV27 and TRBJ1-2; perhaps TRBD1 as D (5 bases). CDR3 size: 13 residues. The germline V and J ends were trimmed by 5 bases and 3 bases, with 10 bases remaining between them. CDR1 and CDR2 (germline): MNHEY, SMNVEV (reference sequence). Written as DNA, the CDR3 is TGTGCCAGCAGTCACGACAGCGACTATGGCTACACCTTC. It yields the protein CASSHDSDYGYTF.

As DNA, the CDR3 is TGCGCCAGCAGCCAAGAATGGGGGGGGCCGGTTACAGATACGCAGTATTTT. Protein: CASSQEWGGPVTDTQYF. The chain links TRBV4-1 to TRBJ2-3; D may be TRBD2 (7 bases). V was pared by 0 bases and J by 3 bases, with 16 bases between. This CDR3 has 17 amino acids. Germline V gives CDR1 MGHRA, CDR2 YSYEKL.

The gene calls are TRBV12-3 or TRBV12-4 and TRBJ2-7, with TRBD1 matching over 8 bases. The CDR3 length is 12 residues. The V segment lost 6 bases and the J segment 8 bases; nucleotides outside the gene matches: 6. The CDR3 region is CASSVQGAQQYF. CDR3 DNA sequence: TGTGCCAGCAGCGTTCAGGGGGCCCAGCAGTACTTC.

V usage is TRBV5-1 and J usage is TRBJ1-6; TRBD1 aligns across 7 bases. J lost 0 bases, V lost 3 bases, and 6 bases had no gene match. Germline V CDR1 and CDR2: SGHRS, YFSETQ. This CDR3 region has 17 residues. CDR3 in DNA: TGCGCCAGCAGCTGGATAACAGGGGCCTCCTATAATTCACCCCTCCACTTT. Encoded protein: CASSWITGASYNSPLHF.

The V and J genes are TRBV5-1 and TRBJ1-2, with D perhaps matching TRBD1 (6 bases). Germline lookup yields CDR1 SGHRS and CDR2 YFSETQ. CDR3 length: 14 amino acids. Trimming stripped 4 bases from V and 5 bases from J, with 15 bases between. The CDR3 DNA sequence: TGCGCCAGCAGCGACCTGACAGGTCTTTATGGCTACACCTTC. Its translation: CASSDLTGLYGYTF.

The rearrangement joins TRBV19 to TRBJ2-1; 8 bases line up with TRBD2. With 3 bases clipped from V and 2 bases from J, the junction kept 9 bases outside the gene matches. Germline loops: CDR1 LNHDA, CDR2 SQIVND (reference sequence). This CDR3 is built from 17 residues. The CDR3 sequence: CASSMVGRGDPYNEQFF. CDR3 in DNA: TGTGCCAGTAGTATGGTCGGGAGGGGGGACCCCTACAATGAGCAGTTCTTC.

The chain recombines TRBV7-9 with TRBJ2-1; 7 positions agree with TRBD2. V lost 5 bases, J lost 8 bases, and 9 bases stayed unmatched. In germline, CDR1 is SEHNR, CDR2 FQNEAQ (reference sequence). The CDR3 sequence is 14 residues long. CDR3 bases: TGTGCCAGCAGCCCCCCCCGGGGGGTCGATGAGCAGTTCTTC. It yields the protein CASSPPRGVDEQFF. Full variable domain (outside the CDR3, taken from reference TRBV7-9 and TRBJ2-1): DTGVSQNPRHKITKRGQNVTFRCDPISEHNRLYWYRQTLGQGPEFLTYFQNEAQLEKSRLLSDRFSAERPKGSFSTLEIQRTEQGDSAMYLCASSPPRGVDEQFFGPGTRLTVL.

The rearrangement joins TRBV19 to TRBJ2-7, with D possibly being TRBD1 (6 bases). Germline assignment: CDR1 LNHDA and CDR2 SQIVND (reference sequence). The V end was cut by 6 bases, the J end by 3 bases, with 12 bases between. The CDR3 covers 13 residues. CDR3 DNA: TGTGCCAGTAGCCGTCACAGGGACTACGAGCAGTACTTC. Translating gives CASSRHRDYEQYF.

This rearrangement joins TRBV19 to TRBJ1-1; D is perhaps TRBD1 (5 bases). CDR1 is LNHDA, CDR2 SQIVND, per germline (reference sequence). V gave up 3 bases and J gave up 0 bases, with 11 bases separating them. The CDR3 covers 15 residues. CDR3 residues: CASSIRGTLNTEAFF. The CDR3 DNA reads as TGTGCCAGTAGTATTAGGGGCACCTTGAACACTGAAGCTTTCTTT.

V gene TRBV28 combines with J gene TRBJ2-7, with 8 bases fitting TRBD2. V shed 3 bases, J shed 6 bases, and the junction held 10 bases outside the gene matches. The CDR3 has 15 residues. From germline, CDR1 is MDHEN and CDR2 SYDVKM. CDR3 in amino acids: CASSFEPGGPFEQYF. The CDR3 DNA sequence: TGTGCCAGCAGTTTTGAGCCGGGGGGGCCTTTCGAGCAGTACTTC.